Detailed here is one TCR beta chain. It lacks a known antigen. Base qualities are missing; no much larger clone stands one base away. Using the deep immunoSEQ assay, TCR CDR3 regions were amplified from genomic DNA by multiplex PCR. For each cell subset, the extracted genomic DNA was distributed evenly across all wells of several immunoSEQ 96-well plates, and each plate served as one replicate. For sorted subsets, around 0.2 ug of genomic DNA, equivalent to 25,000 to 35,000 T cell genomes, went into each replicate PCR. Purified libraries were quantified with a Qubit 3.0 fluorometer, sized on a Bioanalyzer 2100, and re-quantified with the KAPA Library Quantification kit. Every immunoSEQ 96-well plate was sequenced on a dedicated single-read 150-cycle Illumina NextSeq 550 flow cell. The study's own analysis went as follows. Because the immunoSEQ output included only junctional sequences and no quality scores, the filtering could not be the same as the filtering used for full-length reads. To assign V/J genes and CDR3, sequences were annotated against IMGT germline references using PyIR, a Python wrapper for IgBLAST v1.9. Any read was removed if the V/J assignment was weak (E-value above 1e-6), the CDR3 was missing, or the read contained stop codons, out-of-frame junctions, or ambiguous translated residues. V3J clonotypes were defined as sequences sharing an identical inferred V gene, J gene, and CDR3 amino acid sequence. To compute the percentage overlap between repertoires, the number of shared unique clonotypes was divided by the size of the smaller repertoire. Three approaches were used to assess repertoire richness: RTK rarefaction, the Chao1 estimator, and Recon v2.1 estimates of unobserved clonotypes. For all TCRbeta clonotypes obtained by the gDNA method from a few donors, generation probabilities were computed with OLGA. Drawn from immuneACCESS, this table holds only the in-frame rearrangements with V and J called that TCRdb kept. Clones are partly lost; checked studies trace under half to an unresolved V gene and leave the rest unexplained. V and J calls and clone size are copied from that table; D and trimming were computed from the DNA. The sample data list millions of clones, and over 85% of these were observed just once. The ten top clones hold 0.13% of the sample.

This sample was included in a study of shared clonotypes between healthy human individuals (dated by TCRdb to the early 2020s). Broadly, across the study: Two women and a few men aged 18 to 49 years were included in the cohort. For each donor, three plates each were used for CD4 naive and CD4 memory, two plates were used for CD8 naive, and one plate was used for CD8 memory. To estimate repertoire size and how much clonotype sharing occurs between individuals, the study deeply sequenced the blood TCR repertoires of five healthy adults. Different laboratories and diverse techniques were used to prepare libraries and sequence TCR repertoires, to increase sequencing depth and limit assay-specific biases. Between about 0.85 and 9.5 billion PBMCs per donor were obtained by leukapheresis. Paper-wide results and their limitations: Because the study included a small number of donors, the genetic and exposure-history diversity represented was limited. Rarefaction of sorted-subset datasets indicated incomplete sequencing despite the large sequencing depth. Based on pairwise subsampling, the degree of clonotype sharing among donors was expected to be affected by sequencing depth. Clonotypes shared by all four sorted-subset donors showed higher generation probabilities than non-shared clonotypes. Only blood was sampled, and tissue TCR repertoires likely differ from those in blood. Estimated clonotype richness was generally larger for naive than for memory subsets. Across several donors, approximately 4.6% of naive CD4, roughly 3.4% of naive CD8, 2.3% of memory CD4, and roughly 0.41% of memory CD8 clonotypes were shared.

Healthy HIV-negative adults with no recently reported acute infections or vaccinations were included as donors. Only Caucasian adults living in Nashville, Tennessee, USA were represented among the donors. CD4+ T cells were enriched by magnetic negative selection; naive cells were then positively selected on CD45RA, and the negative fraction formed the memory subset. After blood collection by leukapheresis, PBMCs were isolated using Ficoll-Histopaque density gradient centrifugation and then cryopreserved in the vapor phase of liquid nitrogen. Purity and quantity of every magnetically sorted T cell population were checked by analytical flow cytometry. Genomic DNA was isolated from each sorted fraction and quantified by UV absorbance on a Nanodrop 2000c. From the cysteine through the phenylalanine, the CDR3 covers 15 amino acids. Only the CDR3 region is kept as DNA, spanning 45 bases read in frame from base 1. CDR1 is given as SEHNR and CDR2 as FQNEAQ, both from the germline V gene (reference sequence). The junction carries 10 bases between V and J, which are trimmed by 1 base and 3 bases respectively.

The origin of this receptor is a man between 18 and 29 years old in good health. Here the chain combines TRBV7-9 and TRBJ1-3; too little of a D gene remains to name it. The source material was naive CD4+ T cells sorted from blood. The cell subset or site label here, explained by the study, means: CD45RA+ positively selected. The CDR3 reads CASSLVPQLGNTIYF. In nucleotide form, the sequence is TGTGCCAGCAGCTTAGTTCCACAGCTTGGAAACACCATATATTTT.